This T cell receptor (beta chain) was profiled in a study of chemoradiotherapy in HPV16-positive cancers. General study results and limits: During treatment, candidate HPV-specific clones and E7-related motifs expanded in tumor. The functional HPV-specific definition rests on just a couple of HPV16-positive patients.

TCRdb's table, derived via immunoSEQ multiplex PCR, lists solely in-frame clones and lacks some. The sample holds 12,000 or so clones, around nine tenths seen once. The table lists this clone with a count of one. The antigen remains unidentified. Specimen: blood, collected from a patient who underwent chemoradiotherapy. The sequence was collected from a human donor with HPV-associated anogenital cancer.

The CDR3 DNA follows: TGTGCCAGCAGCTTATCTCATAGTTCCGACACCATATATTTT. As protein: CASSLSHSSDTIYF. The V gene is TRBV7-9, the J gene TRBJ1-3, with D unresolved. Germline values: CDR1 SEHNR, CDR2 FQNEAQ (reference sequence). This CDR3 is built from 14 residues. The V gene lost 2 bases and the J gene lost 8 bases, with 13 bases spanning the gap.